The 10 T cell receptor beta chains listed next were all sequenced from one sample in a study of PD-1 blockade in classical Hodgkin lymphoma. Profiled with immunoSEQ multiplex PCR; TCRdb holds only in-frame clones, not every one. The table records roughly 8,300 clones, about 74% of them present only once. Relapses following autologous stem cell transplantation were seen in all patients, with brentuximab vedotin exposure varying. The authors purified CD4+ T cells from thawed PBMCs by magnetic negative selection. The specimen was CD4+ T cells from blood, collected at baseline. Receptor source: a human donor with classical Hodgkin lymphoma.

The chain has TRBV29-1 and TRBJ2-5; D ambiguous. With the DNA end fitting TRBJ2-7 better, the J assignment may be wrong. Looked up from germline, CDR1 is SQVTM and CDR2 is ANQGSEA. The CDR3 sequence is 12 residues long. CDR3 coding DNA: TGCAGCGTTGATGTGGTGGGATACGAGCAGTACTTC. Its protein product is CSVDVVGYEQYF.

V usage is TRBV28 and J usage is TRBJ2-7, with 10 bases identical to TRBD1. Germline V gene lookup returns CDR1 MDHEN and CDR2 SYDVKM. Trimming removed 6 bases from V and 3 bases from J; junction bases left unmatched: 2. This CDR3 has 13 residues. The DNA of the CDR3 is TGTGCCAGCAGGGGGACAGGGGTCTACGAGCAGTACTTC. Its translation: CASRGTGVYEQYF.

The J gene is TRBJ1-5, the V gene TRBV30, with unresolved D. Per the germline V gene, CDR1 is GTSNPN and CDR2 is SVGIG (reference sequence). The CDR3 extends over 14 amino acids. V was shortened by 5 bases and J by 6 bases, with 17 bases between the two germline ends. The CDR3 reads CAWAPGSWLQPQHF. CDR3 bases: TGTGCCTGGGCACCAGGAAGCTGGCTTCAGCCCCAGCATTTT.

This chain connects TRBV5-4 to TRBJ2-1; TRBD2 is a possible D gene (6 bases). The CDR3 has 16 residues. V was clipped by 3 bases and J by 0 bases, with 13 bases between them. Germline CDR1 and CDR2: SGHNT and YYREEE (reference sequence). CDR3 sequence reads: CASSSTSMSSYNEQFF. The CDR3 DNA reads TGTGCCAGCAGCTCGACTAGTATGAGCTCCTACAATGAGCAGTTCTTC.

The chain uses TRBV5-8 and TRBJ1-5; 7 bases are shared with TRBD1. With V trimmed by 3 bases and J by 3 bases, 12 bases remained unmatched. CDR1 is SGHTS and CDR2 is YDEGEE in the germline V gene. This CDR3 comprises 17 residues. The DNA for the CDR3 is TGTGCCAGCAGCTCAAGCTCCTGGGGGACAGTCAATCAGCCCCAGCATTTT. It encodes CASSSSSWGTVNQPQHF.

This clone is classed as large. This chain uses TRBV28 with TRBJ1-2; D perhaps matches TRBD1 (5 bases). Looked up from germline, CDR1 is MDHEN and CDR2 is SYDVKM. Trimming stripped 6 bases from V and 0 bases from J, with 11 bases between. The CDR3 totals 14 residues. CDR3 region: CASRRSGTNYGYTF. DNA of the CDR3: TGTGCCAGCAGGCGTTCAGGGACTAACTATGGCTACACCTTC.

The J gene is TRBJ2-3, the V gene TRBV29-1; maybe TRBD1 (6 bases). The germline V and J ends were trimmed by 6 bases and 2 bases, with 15 bases remaining between them. The CDR3 consists of 14 residues. From germline, CDR1 is SQVTM and CDR2 ANQGSEA. The CDR3 reads CSVGTSSLTDTQYF. The DNA of the CDR3 is TGCAGCGTCGGGACATCTAGCCTCACAGATACGCAGTATTTT.

Notes on this clone: Other DNA sequences within the sample encode an identical CDR3. CDR3 protein: CASSLNRAHEQYF. CDR3 in DNA: TGTGCCAGCAGCTTAAATCGGGCCCACGAGCAGTACTTC. The chain has TRBV7-3 and TRBJ2-7; D uncertain. The germline V and J ends were trimmed by 1 base and 5 bases, with 9 bases remaining between them. Per germline, CDR1 SGHTA and CDR2 FQGTGA. This CDR3 is built from 13 residues.

This sequence joins TRBV5-6 and TRBJ1-6; 7 bases line up with TRBD1. The junction had 9 bases not matched to a gene; V was cut back by 2 bases and J by 7 bases. CDR1 SGHDT and CDR2 YYEEEE come from the germline V gene. The CDR3 runs 16 residues. The CDR3 nucleotides are TGTGCCAGCAGCTTCTTTGGGGGGACAGCGAATTCACCCCTCCACTTT. Its translation: CASSFFGGTANSPLHF.

This chain connects TRBV4-2 to TRBJ1-5; possibly TRBD1 for D (5 bases). V lost 8 bases and J lost 5, with 19 bases in between. The CDR3 consists of 15 residues. Germline values: CDR1 LGHNA, CDR2 YNFKEQ. The CDR3 sequence: CASSLDAGSDQPQHF. CDR3 bases: TGTGCCAGCTCACTCGATGCAGGGTCCGATCAGCCCCAGCATTTT.